This entry features one T cell receptor beta chain sequence. Its antigen is still unknown. The data belong to a study of graft-versus-host responses after intestinal transplantation. Study details: The study gave all recipients anti-thymocyte globulin induction, then tacrolimus and steroids for about 3 years.

The protocol was immunoSEQ multiplex PCR, while the TCRdb copy is restricted to in-frame clones and leaves out a portion. In the table there are about 120,000 clones, about 93% of which are singletons. Study findings and constraints: The study found high graft-versus-host to host-versus-graft clonal ratios in allografts of patients with graft-donor T cell macrochimerism.

This sequence was found in a human donor who received an intestinal transplant. This material consisted of unstimulated CD4+ T cells sorted from spleen or lymph node cells, taken before intestinal transplant.

The CDR3 reads CASSYGQDNYGYTF. The CDR3 DNA reads as TGTGCCAGCAGTTACGGGCAGGATAACTATGGCTACACCTTC. The chain has TRBV6-5 and TRBJ1-2; no firm D call. V lost 2 bases and J lost 1, with 8 bases in between. From germline, CDR1 is MNHEY and CDR2 SVGAGI. The CDR3 spans 14 residues.